One sample yielded the 29 T cell receptor beta chains listed below, sequenced in a study of blood T cell repertoires in COVID-19. Sequenced by immunoSEQ multiplex PCR; TCRdb stores in-frame clones only, minus some. Of 150,000 to 200,000 clones in the sample, around 84% were seen once. The sequencing sample was made of peripheral blood. These receptors were collected from a woman aged 80 or over with acute or convalescent COVID-19.

The rearrangement links TRBV19 to TRBJ1-5; a possible D gene is TRBD1 (5 bases). Germline V gene lookup returns CDR1 LNHDA and CDR2 SQIVND (reference sequence). The V gene lost 4 bases and the J gene lost 2 bases, with 9 bases spanning the gap. The CDR3 is 14 amino acids. CDR3 nucleotides: TGTGCCAGTAGTACAGGGATCCGCAATCAGCCCCAGCATTTT. This sequence encodes CASSTGIRNQPQHF.

J is TRBJ2-7 and V is TRBV20-1; perhaps TRBD1 as D (5 bases). Trimming took off 3 bases at V and 6 bases at J, with 12 bases between the two ends. CDR3 length: 12 amino acids. Germline V lookup: CDR1 DFQATT, CDR2 SNEGSKA (reference sequence). The CDR3 nucleotides are TGCAGTGCTAGTCCACAGGCGTTCGAGCAGTACTTC. Its translation: CSASPQAFEQYF.

The rearrangement joins TRBV29-1 to TRBJ2-3, with D possibly being TRBD1 (6 bases). Trimming took off 1 base at V and 4 bases at J, with 9 bases between the two ends. Germline CDR1 reads SQVTM; CDR2 reads ANQGSEA. This CDR3 contains 13 residues. Here the CDR3 DNA reads TGCAGCGTTGAAGCACAGGGATCAGATACGCAGTATTTT. Translation: CSVEAQGSDTQYF.

This sequence joins TRBV28 and TRBJ1-5; D is unresolved. The CDR3 contains 14 residues. Germline CDR1 reads MDHEN; CDR2 reads SYDVKM. V shed 2 bases and J shed 7 bases, with 12 bases lying between them. CDR3: CASSLALGRQPQHF. DNA of the CDR3: TGTGCCAGCAGTTTAGCTCTAGGGAGACAGCCCCAGCATTTT.

The chain joins TRBV11-2 to TRBJ1-2; 7 bases align to TRBD1. V dropped 5 bases and J dropped 4; count of bases not matched to a gene: 7. This CDR3 spans 14 amino acids. Germline CDR1 SGHAT, CDR2 FQNNGV. CDR3 residues: CASSPNAGGYGYTF. The CDR3 nucleotides read TGTGCCAGCAGCCCTAACGCAGGGGGCTATGGCTACACCTTC. The complete variable domain, with remaining parts taken from reference TRBV11-2 and TRBJ1-2, reads EAGVAQSPRYKIIEKRQSVAFWCNPISGHATLYWYQQILGQGPKLLIQFQNNGVVDDSQLPKDRFSAERLKGVDSTLKIQPAKLEDSAVYLCASSPNAGGYGYTFGSGTRLTVV.

The chain uses TRBV6-2 or TRBV6-3 and TRBJ2-7; 7 nucleotides agree with TRBD2. V lost 0 bases, J lost 6 bases, and 8 bases stayed unmatched. Germline V gives CDR1 MNHEY, CDR2 SVGEGT. The CDR3 runs to 15 residues. CDR3 DNA: TGTGCCAGCAGTTACTCGCGGGGAGGGCCCTCCGAGCAGTACTTC. Amino acid sequence: CASSYSRGGPSEQYF.

The chain recombines TRBV19 with TRBJ2-2, with a weak D call TRBD2 (5 bases). In germline, CDR1 is LNHDA, CDR2 SQIVND (reference sequence). This CDR3 is built from 12 residues. V shed 6 bases and J shed 9 bases, with 11 bases lying between them. CDR3 in amino acids: CASSLLARELFF. The CDR3 coding sequence is TGTGCCAGTAGCCTTCTAGCCCGGGAGCTGTTTTTT.

The chain recombines TRBV30 with TRBJ1-2, with 7 positions matching TRBD1. J gave up 4 bases and V 1 base, and 3 bases lay outside the gene matches. This CDR3 has 13 amino acids. CDR1 GTSNPN and CDR2 SVGIG come from the germline V gene (reference sequence). As DNA, the CDR3 is TGTGCCTGGAGTGCGGGGGACAGCTATGGCTACACCTTC. Translating it yields CAWSAGDSYGYTF.

The chain recombines TRBV20-1 with TRBJ2-7; 10 nucleotides agree with TRBD1. Germline V gene sequence: CDR1 DFQATT, CDR2 SNEGSKA (reference sequence). The CDR3 consists of 13 residues. V lost 3 bases and J lost 5; bases outside the gene matches: 4. The DNA of the CDR3 is TGCAGTGCTAGTAGACAGGGGGCCGACGAGCAGTACTTC. This codes for CSASRQGADEQYF.

This sequence joins TRBV25-1 and TRBJ2-5; D is unresolved. The CDR3 contains 15 residues. Trimming took off 4 bases at V and 4 bases at J, with 16 bases between the two ends. Germline V gene lookup returns CDR1 MGHDK and CDR2 SYGVNS. The CDR3 sequence: CASSASGRPGETQYF. Here the CDR3 DNA reads TGTGCCAGCAGTGCCTCGGGTCGTCCGGGAGAGACCCAGTACTTC.

The rearrangement joins TRBV4-3 to TRBJ2-2; 9 nucleotides line up with TRBD2. The trim removed 1 base at V and 6 bases at J, leaving 6 bases unmatched. CDR3 length equals 16 residues. Germline V gene sequence: CDR1 LGHNA, CDR2 YSLEER. The CDR3 sequence: CASSQGRGGAPGELFF. The CDR3 DNA reads as TGCGCCAGCAGCCAAGGGCGCGGGGGGGCCCCCGGGGAGCTGTTTTTT.

The chain couples TRBV5-1 to TRBJ1-1, with 10 bases matching TRBD1. The trim removed 3 bases at V and 4 bases at J, leaving 3 bases unmatched. Germline lookup yields CDR1 SGHRS and CDR2 YFSETQ. This CDR3 has 14 amino acids. CDR3 residues: CASSWRTGGTEAFF. The DNA of the CDR3 is TGCGCCAGCAGCTGGCGGACAGGGGGCACTGAAGCTTTCTTT.

The chain is built from TRBV19 and TRBJ1-2, with 7 nucleotides matching TRBD1. Trimming removed 4 bases from V and 4 bases from J; junction bases left unmatched: 9. The CDR3 sequence is 15 residues long. Germline assignment: CDR1 LNHDA and CDR2 SQIVND (reference sequence). This CDR3 reads CASSTGQTPLYGYTF. The CDR3 DNA is TGTGCCAGTAGTACGGGACAGACGCCCCTCTATGGCTACACCTTC.

The chain combines TRBV5-1 with TRBJ2-3; possibly TRBD1 for D (6 bases). Trimming shortened V by 4 bases and J by 4 bases, and 16 bases separated the two germline ends. CDR1 and CDR2 (germline): SGHRS, YFSETQ. This CDR3 region has 15 residues. The CDR3 sequence: CASSPTVQGADTQYF. CDR3 DNA: TGCGCCAGCAGCCCCACCGTACAGGGCGCAGATACGCAGTATTTT.

The V gene is TRBV19, the J gene TRBJ1-1; 10 nucleotides match TRBD1. Germline V gene sequence: CDR1 LNHDA, CDR2 SQIVND (reference sequence). This CDR3 is 16 amino acids long. V lost 3 bases and J lost 7; bases outside the gene matches: 11. CDR3: CASSMRRDRGASEAFF. The CDR3 DNA sequence: TGTGCCAGTAGTATGAGGAGGGACAGGGGAGCGAGTGAAGCTTTCTTT.

There are a few counts of this clone. The V and J genes are TRBV11-2 and TRBJ1-1; D not resolved. Germline V gene lookup returns CDR1 SGHAT and CDR2 FQNNGV. V shed 1 base and J shed 1 base, with 10 bases lying between them. CDR3 length: 15 amino acids. The CDR3 region is CASSLAISGNTEAFF. In DNA form, the CDR3 reads TGTGCCAGCAGCTTAGCTATATCAGGGAACACTGAAGCTTTCTTT.

The gene calls are TRBV2 and TRBJ1-4, with 9 bases fitting TRBD1. This CDR3 has 13 amino acids. Germline V gene data show CDR1 as SNHLY and CDR2 as FYNNEI. The J segment lost 8 bases and the V segment lost 7 bases, leaving 5 bases of the junction unmatched. In DNA, the CDR3 is TGTGCCAGCAAGGGACAGGGATGGGAAAAACTGTTTTTT. It is translated as CASKGQGWEKLFF.

CDR3: CASSSSPVSWQETQYF. The CDR3 DNA reads as TGTGCCAGCAGCTCGTCCCCAGTGTCGTGGCAAGAGACCCAGTACTTC. The chain employs TRBV5-5 and TRBJ2-5; no clear D gene. CDR1 is SGHKS, CDR2 YYEKEE, per germline (reference sequence). The V and J ends lost 3 bases and 2 bases respectively, with 17 bases between them. The CDR3 contains 16 residues. Full variable domain (rest looked up from reference TRBV5-5 and TRBJ2-5): DAGVTQSPTHLIKTRGQQVTLRCSPISGHKSVSWYQQVLGQGPQFIFQYYEKEERGRGNFPDRFSARQFPNYSSELNVNALLLGDSALYLCASSSSPVSWQETQYFGPGTRLLVL.

The CDR3 spells CASSLRTSGYNEQFF. The CDR3 DNA reads as TGCGCCAGCAGCTTGAGAACTAGCGGATACAATGAGCAGTTCTTC. The V call is TRBV5-1, the J call TRBJ2-1; 8 positions match TRBD2. The CDR3 contains 15 residues. Germline CDR1 and CDR2: SGHRS and YFSETQ. V shed 1 base, J shed 4 bases, and the junction held 4 bases outside the gene matches. The whole variable domain, filled in from reference TRBV5-1 and TRBJ2-1, reads KAGVTQTPRYLIKTRGQQVTLSCSPISGHRSVSWYQQTPGQGLQFLFEYFSETQRNKGNFPGRFSGRQFSNSRSEMNVSTLELGDSALYLCASSLRTSGYNEQFFGPGTRLTVL.

The chain links TRBV11-2 to TRBJ1-1, with D possibly matching TRBD1 (5 bases). This CDR3 comprises 16 residues. Between the trimmed V and J ends, which lost 3 bases and 0 bases, there was a span of 14 bases. The V gene's germline CDR1 is SGHAT and CDR2 FQNNGV. The CDR3 is CASSFISGLMNTEAFF. CDR3 nucleotides: TGTGCCAGCAGCTTCATTTCGGGACTCATGAACACTGAAGCTTTCTTT.

The genes are TRBV7-3 and TRBJ2-1; 8 bases align to TRBD2. The CDR3 totals 16 residues. V lost 5 bases and J lost 4; bases outside the gene matches: 10. Germline V gives CDR1 SGHTA, CDR2 FQGTGA. The CDR3 reads CASSPRTGGSYNEQFF. CDR3 nucleotide sequence: TGTGCCAGCAGCCCAAGGACGGGGGGGAGTTACAATGAGCAGTTCTTC.

CDR3 DNA sequence: TGTGCCAGCAGTGTTACCGCCGGGACAGGAAATCAGCCCCAGCATTTT. It translates to CASSVTAGTGNQPQHF. The chain is built from TRBV28 and TRBJ1-5; 8 bases line up with TRBD1. The CDR3 runs 16 residues. V was clipped by 5 bases and J by 4 bases; unmatched bases: 10. Germline values: CDR1 MDHEN, CDR2 SYDVKM.

This chain connects TRBV3-1 (or the pseudogene TRBV3-2) to TRBJ1-6; tentative D call: TRBD1 (5 bases). CDR1 is LGHDT and CDR2 is YNNKEL in the germline V gene (reference sequence). V shed 4 bases and J shed 7 bases, with 14 bases lying between them. This CDR3 spans 15 amino acids. The CDR3 region has the DNA TGTGCCAGCAGCCTCTCCAGGGATCGGAATTCACCCCTCCACTTT. This gives the protein CASSLSRDRNSPLHF.

Only one count was recorded for this clone. The chain couples TRBV19 to TRBJ2-7; the match to TRBD1 covers 8 bases. This CDR3 contains 14 residues. J gave up 2 bases and V 5 bases, and 5 bases lay outside the gene matches. Germline V gives CDR1 LNHDA, CDR2 SQIVND (reference sequence). The CDR3 DNA reads TGTGCCAGTAGTCGAGACAGGGGTACCTACGAGCAGTACTTC. Translating it yields CASSRDRGTYEQYF.

The chain carries TRBV7-9 and TRBJ2-1, with 8 bases that match TRBD2. The CDR3 has 16 amino acids. Per the germline V gene, CDR1 is SEHNR and CDR2 is FQNEAQ (reference sequence). The V gene end was trimmed by 7 bases and the J gene end by 0 bases; junction bases not matched to a gene: 8. This CDR3 reads CASTSRLASSYNEQFF. In DNA, the CDR3 is TGTGCCAGCACCTCAAGACTAGCGAGCTCCTACAATGAGCAGTTCTTC.

With respect to this clone: This sample includes further DNA sequences coding for the same CDR3. V gene TRBV7-9 combines with J gene TRBJ1-2; 10 positions match TRBD1. Germline trimming cut 4 bases from V and 5 bases from J; bases unmatched to any gene: 4. This CDR3 region has 14 residues. Germline loops: CDR1 SEHNR, CDR2 FQNEAQ (reference sequence). CDR3 sequence: CASSSRQGAYGYTF. The CDR3 DNA reads TGTGCCAGCAGCTCAAGACAGGGGGCGTATGGCTACACCTTC.

The chain combines TRBV20-1 with TRBJ2-1, with D unresolved. The V gene's germline CDR1 is DFQATT and CDR2 SNEGSKA (reference sequence). V gave up 3 bases and J gave up 7 bases, with 10 bases separating them. This CDR3 comprises 12 residues. CDR3 region: CSASSPRNEQFF. The CDR3 DNA reads TGCAGTGCTAGTTCCCCCCGTAATGAGCAGTTCTTC.

V gene TRBV4-3 combines with J gene TRBJ1-5; 12 bases align to TRBD1. This CDR3 has 20 amino acids. The ends lost 0 bases at V and 0 bases at J; junction bases unmatched: 9. Germline values: CDR1 LGHNA, CDR2 YSLEER. The CDR3, as DNA: TGCGCCAGCAGCCAAGAGCTTTGGGACAGGGGGCCATATAGCAATCAGCCCCAGCATTTT. Protein product: CASSQELWDRGPYSNQPQHF.

Only one count was recorded for this clone. The J gene is TRBJ2-7, the V gene TRBV23-1, with 15 bases matching TRBD2. Being an ORF, TRBV23-1 has a function that is uncertain. V shed 3 bases and J 3 bases; nucleotides not matched to a gene: 15. CDR3 length equals 20 residues. The DNA of the CDR3 is TGCGCCAGCAGTCAGACGCCCGGGACTAGCGGGGGGCACTCAAACTACGAGCAGTACTTC. It is translated as CASSQTPGTSGGHSNYEQYF.